A single sample gave rise to the 3 T cell receptor beta chains below, sequenced in a study. MiXCR, applied by TCRdb to the 5' RACE reads, yields one record per CDR3 protein. The sample gives around 43,000 distinct CDR3 sequences, 18% of which show up once; 2.5% to 3% is in the top ten. Sequenced input: naive CD4+ T cells sorted from a lymph node. The subset is: naive CD4+ T cells, CD4+CD45RA+CD25-. The receptors derive from a female donor with breast cancer.

This clonotype turned up a few times. The J gene is TRBJ2-3, the V gene TRBV20-1; 9 nucleotides agree with TRBD2. The CDR3 has 15 amino acids. Germline assignment: CDR1 DFQATT and CDR2 SNEGSKA (reference sequence). The V segment lost 2 bases and the J segment 4 bases; nucleotides outside the gene matches: 7. In DNA form, the CDR3 reads TGCAGTGCTAGATCCCCTAGCGGGACCCCAGATACGCAGTATTTT. Amino acids: CSARSPSGTPDTQYF.

This clonotype has a handful of counts. The gene calls are TRBV9 and TRBJ2-3; D is tentatively TRBD1 or TRBD2 (6 bases each). There are 15 residues in the CDR3. V lost 3 bases, J lost 1 base, and 12 bases lay in between. Germline values: CDR1 SGDLS, CDR2 YYNGEE. This chain's CDR3 is CASSEGGTGTDTQYF. In nucleotides, the CDR3 is TGTGCCAGCAGCGAGGGGGGTACGGGCACAGATACGCAGTATTTT.

This chain joins TRBV5-6 and TRBJ2-6, with D unresolved. This CDR3 has 13 amino acids. Per germline, CDR1 SGHDT and CDR2 YYEEEE. V dropped 2 bases and J dropped 1 base, with 1 base sitting between them. CDR3 region: CASSFSGANVLTF. DNA of the CDR3: TGTGCCAGCAGCTTTTCTGGGGCCAACGTCCTGACTTTC.